These T cell receptor beta chains were read from a single sample in a study of OX40 agonist ivuxolimab in advanced cancers. Assay: immunoSEQ multiplex PCR; the TCRdb copy retains only in-frame clones and omits some. The repertoire holds 53,000 or so clones, around 85% seen once, with approximately 13% in the top ten. This material consisted of CD4+ or CD8+ T cells sorted from blood, taken in a trial of the OX40 agonist ivuxolimab. Receptor source: an adult with an advanced solid tumor such as melanoma, head and neck, liver or kidney cancer. The conserved cysteine and the conserved F or W are not part of the CDR3 here.

J gene: TRBJ1-6
V gene: TRBV9
CDR3 length: 14
CDR3 protein: ASSVDSGPYNSPLH

J gene: TRBJ1-1
V gene: TRBV6-5
CDR3 length: 12
CDR3 protein: ASKTRGTDTEAF

J gene: TRBJ1-4
V gene: TRBV19
CDR3 length: 14
CDR3 protein: ASSLTGGGPEEKLF

J gene: TRBJ2-7
V gene: TRBV7-9
CDR3 length: 14
CDR3 protein: ASSFSPSGSSYEQY

J gene: TRBJ1-2
V gene: TRBV28
CDR3 length: 12
CDR3 protein: ASSRQATNYGYT

J gene: TRBJ2-2
V gene: TRBV9
CDR3 length: 10
CDR3 protein: ASSVAKGELF

J gene: TRBJ2-7
V gene: TRBV30
CDR3 length: 11
CDR3 protein: AWSGGVSFEQY

J gene: TRBJ1-1
V gene: TRBV30
CDR3 length: 12
CDR3 protein: AWRLLVLNTEAF

J gene: TRBJ2-2
V gene: TRBV15
CDR3 length: 21
CDR3 protein: ATSRDYSGPQISSGGRSGELF

J gene: TRBJ2-4
V gene: TRBV7-2
CDR3 length: 14
CDR3 protein: ASSPRKGLAKNIQY

J gene: TRBJ2-7
V gene: TRBV6-6
CDR3 length: 12
CDR3 protein: ASSVGGTAYEQY

J gene: TRBJ2-4
V gene: TRBV6-1
CDR3 length: 13
CDR3 protein: ASSDPGTTIYIQY

J gene: TRBJ1-2
V gene: TRBV11-2
CDR3 length: 11
CDR3 protein: ASSLDPSGGYT

J gene: TRBJ1-6
V gene: TRBV6-5
CDR3 length: 13
CDR3 protein: ASSIGRDYNSPLH

J gene: TRBJ2-2
V gene: TRBV6-6
CDR3 length: 12
CDR3 protein: ASSYSQDTGELF

J gene: TRBJ1-1
V gene: TRBV6-6
CDR3 length: 11
CDR3 protein: ASSLDKNTEAF

J gene: TRBJ2-1
V gene: TRBV5-1
CDR3 length: 14
CDR3 protein: ASSLTPGQGYNEQF

J gene: TRBJ2-5
V gene: TRBV5-1
CDR3 length: 12
CDR3 protein: ASSLGQGMETQY

J gene: TRBJ1-1
V gene: TRBV18
CDR3 length: 12
CDR3 protein: ASSPGQENTEAF

J gene: TRBJ2-5
V gene: TRBV7-2
CDR3 length: 13
CDR3 protein: ASSFSSARGETQY

J gene: TRBJ2-5
V gene: TRBV5-1
CDR3 length: 11
CDR3 protein: ASSRGLQETQY

J gene: TRBJ2-7
V gene: TRBV18
CDR3 length: 13
CDR3 protein: ASSQNPGLVDEQY

J gene: TRBJ1-2
V gene: TRBV6-5
CDR3 length: 13
CDR3 protein: ASSLTGVGNYGYT

J gene: TRBJ2-7
V gene: TRBV7-9
CDR3 length: 14
CDR3 protein: ASSLRTGTRSYEQY

J gene: TRBJ2-7
V gene: TRBV29-1
CDR3 length: 11
CDR3 protein: SGGQGISYEQY

J gene: TRBJ2-7
V gene: TRBV28
CDR3 length: 13
CDR3 protein: ASSQPGLVSYEQY

J gene: TRBJ1-5
V gene: TRBV27
CDR3 length: 13
CDR3 protein: ASSPGGGPNQPQH

J gene: TRBJ2-7
V gene: TRBV29-1
CDR3 length: 9
CDR3 protein: SVEWSYEQY

J gene: TRBJ2-5
V gene: TRBV29-1
CDR3 length: 12
CDR3 protein: SVGTGAQGETQY

J gene: TRBJ2-4
V gene: TRBV6-5
CDR3 length: 13
CDR3 protein: ASSYSRQGKNIQY

J gene: TRBJ2-1
V gene: TRBV5-1
CDR3 length: 11
CDR3 protein: ASSGRTGDLGF

J gene: TRBJ2-1
V gene: TRBV7-8
CDR3 length: 13
CDR3 protein: ASSLGTGGNNEQF

J gene: TRBJ2-3
V gene: TRBV6-1
CDR3 length: 15
CDR3 protein: ASSEAWGSPSTDTQY